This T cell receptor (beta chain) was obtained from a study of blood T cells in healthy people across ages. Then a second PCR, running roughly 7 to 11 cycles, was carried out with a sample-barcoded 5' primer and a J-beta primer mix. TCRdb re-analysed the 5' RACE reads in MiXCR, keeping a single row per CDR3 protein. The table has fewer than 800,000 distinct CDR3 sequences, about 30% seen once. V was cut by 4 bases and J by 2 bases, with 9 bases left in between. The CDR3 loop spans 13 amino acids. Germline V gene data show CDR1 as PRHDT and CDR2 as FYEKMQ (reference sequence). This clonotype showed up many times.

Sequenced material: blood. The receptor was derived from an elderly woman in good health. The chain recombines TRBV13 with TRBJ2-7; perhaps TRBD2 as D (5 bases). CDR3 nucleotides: TGTGCCAGCAGCTCTTCCGGGGCCTACGAGCAGTACTTC. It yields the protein CASSSSGAYEQYF.